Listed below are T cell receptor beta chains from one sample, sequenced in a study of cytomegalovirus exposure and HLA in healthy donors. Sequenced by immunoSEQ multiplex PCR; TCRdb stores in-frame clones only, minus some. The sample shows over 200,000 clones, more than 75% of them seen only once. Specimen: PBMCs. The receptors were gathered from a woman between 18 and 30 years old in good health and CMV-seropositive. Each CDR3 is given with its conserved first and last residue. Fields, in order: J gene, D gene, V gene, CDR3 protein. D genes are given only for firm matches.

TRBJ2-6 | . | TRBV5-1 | CASSWAGSGANVLTF
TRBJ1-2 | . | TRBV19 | CASSDYGYGYTF
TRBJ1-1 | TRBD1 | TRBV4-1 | CASSQTGGDEAFF
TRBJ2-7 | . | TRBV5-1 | CASSLAGGSHEQYF
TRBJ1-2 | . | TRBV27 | CASSLRGKVYGYTF
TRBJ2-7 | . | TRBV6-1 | CASSEPAYEQYF
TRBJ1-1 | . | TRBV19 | CASSPSGHSAFF
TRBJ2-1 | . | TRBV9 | CASSVGGREMGNEQFF
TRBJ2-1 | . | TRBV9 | CASSHRGAGGEGSSYNEQFF
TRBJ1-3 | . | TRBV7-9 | CASSLGGGNTIYF
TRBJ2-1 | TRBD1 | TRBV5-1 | CASSLRGQSNEEQFF
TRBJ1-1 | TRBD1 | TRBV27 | CASSFFEGQEAFF
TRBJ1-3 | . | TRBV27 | CASSLGYRRNTIYF
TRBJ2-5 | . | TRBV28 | CASDGGADQETQYF
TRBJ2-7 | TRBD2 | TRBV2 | CASKSGSGRLYEQYF
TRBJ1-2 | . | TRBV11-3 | CASSFGIGDYGYTF
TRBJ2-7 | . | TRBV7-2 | CASSFRQTDLSVLNYEQYF
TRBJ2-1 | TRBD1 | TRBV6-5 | CASSFADRDGDEQFF
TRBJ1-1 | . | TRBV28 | CASSEHRDVDTEAFF
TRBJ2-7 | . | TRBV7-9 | CASSSRGYEQYF
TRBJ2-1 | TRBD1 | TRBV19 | CASSQGQNEQFF
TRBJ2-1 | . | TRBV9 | CASSPDRRSSYNEQFF
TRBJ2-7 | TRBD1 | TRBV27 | CASSGRRTGLGEQYF
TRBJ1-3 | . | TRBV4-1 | CASSQGTGTFGNTIYF
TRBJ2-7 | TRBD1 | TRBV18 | CASSQTGVPYEQYF
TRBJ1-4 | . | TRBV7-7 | CASSSTPSRGEDEKLFF
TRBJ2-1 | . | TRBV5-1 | CASSPEVRGSYNEQFF
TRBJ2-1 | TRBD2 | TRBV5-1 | CASRASGSRYNEQFF
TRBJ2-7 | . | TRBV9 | CASSGNPTGNPYEQYF
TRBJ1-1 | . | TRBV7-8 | CASSPVRSTEAFF
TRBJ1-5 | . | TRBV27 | CASSWAPGDPQHF
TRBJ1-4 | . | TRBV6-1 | CASRRNEKLFF
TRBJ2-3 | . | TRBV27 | CASSFEWERPDTQYF
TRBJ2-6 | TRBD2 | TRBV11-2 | CASSVVRLARSSGANVLTF
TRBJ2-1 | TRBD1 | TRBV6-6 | CASSQDRGTGGDEQFF
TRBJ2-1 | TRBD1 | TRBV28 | CASRRKGAPNEQFF
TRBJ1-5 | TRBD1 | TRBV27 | CASRCLGQGTSQPQHF
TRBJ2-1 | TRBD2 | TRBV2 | CASTREGASGSGEQFF
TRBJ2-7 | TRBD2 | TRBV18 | CASSPRREALYEQYF
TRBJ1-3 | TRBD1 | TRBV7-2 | CASSFVRDSGNTIYF
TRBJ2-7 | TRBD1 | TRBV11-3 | CASSNGQGEQYF